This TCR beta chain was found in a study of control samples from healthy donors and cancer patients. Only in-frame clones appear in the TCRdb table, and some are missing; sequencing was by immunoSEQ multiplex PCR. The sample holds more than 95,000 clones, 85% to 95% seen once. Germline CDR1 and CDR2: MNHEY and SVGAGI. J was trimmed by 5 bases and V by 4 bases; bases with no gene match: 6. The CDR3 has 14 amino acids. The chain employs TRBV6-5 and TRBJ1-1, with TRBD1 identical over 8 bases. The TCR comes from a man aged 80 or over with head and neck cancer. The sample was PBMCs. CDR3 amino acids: CASSSDRGGTEAFF. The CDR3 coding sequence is TGTGCCAGCAGTTCCGACAGGGGAGGGACTGAAGCTTTCTTT.